This TCR beta chain was identified during a study of vaccination effects on CD4 cells after COVID-19. General study points: Pronounced clonal contraction occurred in clones induced by infection and by vaccine late after vaccination. Just 1 of 255 vaccine-induced clones in healthy recipients was cross-reactive.

Unmatched junction bases numbered 17, after V lost 7 bases and J lost 0 bases. The V gene's germline CDR1 is SGHTS and CDR2 YDEGEE. This CDR3 is built from 18 residues. After expansion with viral peptide pools in the ViraFEST assay, antigen-specific CD4+ T cells were sequenced. Isolation of CD4+ T cells took place after more than 9 days of culture. Each vaccine recipient was nucleocapsid antibody negative and had no prior SARS-CoV-2 infection. Remarks on this clone: Its antigen remains unknown.

Libraries were prepared by immunoSEQ multiplex PCR; TCRdb keeps only in-frame clonotypes and omits some of them. The table records 74,000 or so clones, 80% of them present only once. The TCR sequence derives from a human donor who received a COVID-19 vaccine. The source was CD4+ T cells from PBMCs cultured with SARS-CoV-2 spike peptides, collected before COVID-19 vaccination. The chain couples TRBV5-8 to TRBJ1-1; 8 positions match TRBD1. CDR3 in amino acids: CASPNYVWDRRLNTEAFF. In DNA, the CDR3 is TGTGCCAGCCCAAATTATGTGTGGGACAGGAGACTGAACACTGAAGCTTTCTTT.